Listed below are T cell receptor beta chains from one sample, sequenced in a study of metastatic and nonmetastatic thyroid tumors. TCRdb ran MiXCR on the PCR reads. The profile shows about 30,000 clones, roughly 20% of them singletons. Material: blood. The receptors come from a female donor with papillary thyroid cancer or a benign thyroid nodule (not recorded which). Some clones in this sample may be carry-over from other donors' samples. The CDR3 runs from the conserved cysteine through the conserved F or W. A D gene is named only where the DNA matches it firmly. Expanded clones are given a class, and other clones once, few, many or no size at all.

d_gene	len	abundance	j_gene	v_gene	CDR3nt	CDR3aa
NA	15	NA	TRBJ1-1	TRBV5-5	TGTGCCAGCAGCTTGGGGAGTGGGCGACCGGTCGGGGCTTTCTTT	CASSLGSGRPVGAFF
NA	12	few	TRBJ2-3	TRBV6-2/TRBV6-3	TGTGCCAGCAGCCCAGAAATAGATACGCAGTATTTT	CASSPEIDTQYF
NA	13	medium-sized	TRBJ1-6	TRBV12-3/TRBV12-4	TGTGCCAGCAGCCCTAATTCCGTTTCACCCCTCCACTTT	CASSPNSVSPLHF
TRBD1	16	NA	TRBJ1-5	TRBV30	TGTGCCTGGATCGCTCCAGTACAGGGGGCGGGTCAGCCCCAGCATTTT	CAWIAPVQGAGQPQHF
NA	14	once	TRBJ1-1	TRBV4-1	TGCGCCAGCAGCCGCGTGGGGGAAAGCCTTGAAGCTTTCTTT	CASSRVGESLEAFF
NA	14	once	TRBJ1-5	TRBV7-2	TGTGCCAGCAGCCCTGGCAGGACGAGTCAGCCCCAGCATTTT	CASSPGRTSQPQHF
NA	15	few	TRBJ2-4	TRBV6-2/TRBV6-3	TGTGCCAGCAATACTCAGGGAGAAGCCAAAAACATTCAGTACTTC	CASNTQGEAKNIQYF
TRBD1	15	many	TRBJ1-1	TRBV20-1	TGCAGTGCTAGAGTCCAGGGGGCTAAGGACACTGAAGCTTTCTTT	CSARVQGAKDTEAFF
NA	13	NA	TRBJ2-2	TRBV4-2	TGTGCCGGGGGGGACAGGACCACCGGGGAGCTGTTTTTT	CAGGDRTTGELFF
NA	15	few	TRBJ2-1	TRBV10-2	TGCGCCAGCACTAAGACCCAACGTGCCTCCAATGAGCAGTTCTTC	CASTKTQRASNEQFF
NA	12	many	TRBJ2-5	TRBV10-3	TGTGCCATCAGGATCCGGGGCGAGACCCAGTACTTC	CAIRIRGETQYF
NA	12	many	TRBJ2-5	TRBV29-1	TGCAGCGGGACACCCCGGGGTGATACCCAGTACTTC	CSGTPRGDTQYF
NA	15	NA	TRBJ2-2	TRBV15	TGTGCCACCAGCAGTTTGGGGGGCGCGGGCGGGGAGCTGTTTTTT	CATSSLGGAGGELFF
TRBD2	13	few	TRBJ2-1	TRBV5-4	TGTGCCAGCAGCTTTAGCGGGAGTCGAAGGCAGTTCTTC	CASSFSGSRRQFF
TRBD2	16	few	TRBJ2-7	TRBV6-1	TGTGCCAGCAGTTACGCGCTAGCGGGAGGGCCGGGCGAGCAGTACTTC	CASSYALAGGPGEQYF
NA	13	few	TRBJ2-1	TRBV2	TGTGCCAGCAGTGAAGAGGTGCGGAATGAGCAGTTCTTC	CASSEEVRNEQFF
NA	9	few	TRBJ2-5	TRBV2	TGTGCCAGCGGGGAGACCCAGTACTTC	CASGETQYF
TRBD1	15	many	TRBJ2-7	TRBV24-1	TGTGCCACCAGTGATCCGGGACAGGCTTCCTACGAGCAGTACTTC	CATSDPGQASYEQYF
NA	12	few	TRBJ2-7	TRBV10-3	TGTGCCATCTCTAGGAGTTCCTACGAGCAGTACTTC	CAISRSSYEQYF
TRBD1	17	NA	TRBJ2-1	TRBV7-9	TGTGCCAGCAGCCCAAGGACAGGGGGCCGACCAAACAATGAGCAGTTCTTC	CASSPRTGGRPNNEQFF
NA	15	few	TRBJ2-1	TRBV6-1	TGTGCCAGCAGGCCTTTGATGTACCGGGATAATGAGCAGTTCTTC	CASRPLMYRDNEQFF
TRBD1	14	NA	TRBJ1-6	TRBV9	TGTGCCAGCAGCGAGGGACAGGGAGGGTCACCCCTCCACTTT	CASSEGQGGSPLHF
TRBD1	17	many	TRBJ2-5	TRBV11-2	TGTGCCAGCAGCCCTCCGGGACAGGGTGTTCGTCGGGAGACCCAGTACTTC	CASSPPGQGVRRETQYF
TRBD1	13	many	TRBJ2-5	TRBV20-1	TGCAGTGCTTCCCCGACAGGGGAAGAGACCCAGTACTTC	CSASPTGEETQYF